Described below is a single T cell receptor beta chain sequence and its context. The target of this receptor is not known. No much larger clone exists at a distance of one base, and base qualities are not known. The method was the immunoSEQ multiplex PCR assay. The source study handled its data this way. A statistical classification framework was developed to diagnose cytomegalovirus status using the catalog of TCR beta chain sequences. TCRdb re-hosts the immuneACCESS table, in-frame sequences only. Its copies lack some clones; in the studies checked, an unresolved V gene accounts for under half of them, and the cause for the rest is not known. That table is the source of V, J and clone size, and D and trimming were worked out from the DNA. The sample table lists almost 200,000 clones, approximately 78% of them with a count of one. In total, the top ten clones hold roughly 1.2% of the sample. The donors belonged to the validation cohort of around 120 subjects, which was separate from the approximately 660-subject first cohort.

These data belong to a study of cytomegalovirus exposure and HLA in healthy donors listed by TCRdb under 2017. Regarding the study in general: A later analysis indicated that the 90 to 150 validation repertoires were generated on the platform also employed for the roughly 650 repertoires of the first cohort. The study combined high-throughput TCR immunosequencing, statistical association of individual TCRs with disease status, and machine learning to predict cytomegalovirus infection status. Besides the first cohort of around 670 subjects, a separate validation cohort made up of some 110 different subjects was used. The study aimed to test whether cataloging public T cell receptors could reveal signatures of past pathogen exposure. Summary of the overall study and its limitations: The classifier was reported to diagnose cytomegalovirus status with high specificity and sensitivity in both the original cohort and the validation cohort. Subsequent analysis determined that TCRs grouped into clusters in the first cohort also showed a tendency toward co-occurrence across the 120 validation repertoires, and 94% of cluster scores exceeded 0. Across donors, most TCR sequences were observed very rarely, whereas some public TCRs were present in many individuals. The validation cohort had no HLA typing available for a later analysis, so co-occurrence within that cohort was assessed over all 110 or so repertoires. A total of around 150 TCR beta chains were listed by the study as associated with cytomegalovirus. It was suggested by the authors that the approach could potentially be generalized to other disease states and immunological phenotypes. In vitro tests confirmed that a few of the cytomegalovirus-associated TCR beta chains recognize cytomegalovirus antigens.

This TCR was recovered from a woman in her thirties in good health and CMV-seronegative. The sequenced material came from PBMCs.

Here the CDR3 is given as CASSLQHSYGYTF. Here is the DNA: TGTGCCAGCAGTCTCCAGCACAGCTATGGCTACACCTTC. The rearranged segments are TRBV5-4 and TRBJ1-2, with the D gene not clear enough to name. The CDR3, from cysteine to phenylalanine, totals 13 residues. Kept here is only the CDR3 DNA, which spans 39 bases and is read in frame from base 1. The germline V gene (reference sequence) gives CDR1 as SGHNT and CDR2 as YYREEE. Trimming removed 5 bases from V and 4 bases from J, leaving 12 bases between the germline ends.